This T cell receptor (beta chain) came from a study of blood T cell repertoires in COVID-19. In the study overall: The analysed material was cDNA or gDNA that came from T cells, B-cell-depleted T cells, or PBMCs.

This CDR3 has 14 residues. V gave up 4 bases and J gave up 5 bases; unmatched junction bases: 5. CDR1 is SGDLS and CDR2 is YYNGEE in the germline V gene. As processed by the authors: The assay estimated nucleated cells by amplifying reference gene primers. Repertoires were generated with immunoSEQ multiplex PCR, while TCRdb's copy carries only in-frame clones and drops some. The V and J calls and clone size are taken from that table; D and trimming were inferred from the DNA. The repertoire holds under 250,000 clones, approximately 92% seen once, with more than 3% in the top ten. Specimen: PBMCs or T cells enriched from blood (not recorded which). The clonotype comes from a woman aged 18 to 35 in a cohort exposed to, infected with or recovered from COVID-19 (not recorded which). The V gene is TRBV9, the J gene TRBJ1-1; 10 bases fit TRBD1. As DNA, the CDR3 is TGTGCCAGCAGCCCCTGGACAGGGGGGACTGAAGCTTTCTTT. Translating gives CASSPWTGGTEAFF. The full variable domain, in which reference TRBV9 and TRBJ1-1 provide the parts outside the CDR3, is DSGVTQTPKHLITATGQRVTLRCSPRSGDLSVYWYQQSLDQGLQFLIQYYNGEERAKGNILERFSAQQFPDLHSELNLSSLELGDSALYFCASSPWTGGTEAFFGQGTRLTVV.